This T cell receptor (beta chain) was recorded in a study of T cells in localized non-small cell lung cancer. The V segment lost 4 bases and the J segment 2 bases; nucleotides outside the gene matches: 3. Germline values: CDR1 SGDLS, CDR2 YYNGEE. This CDR3 has 14 amino acids. Samples of adjacent lung lacking atypia were obtained no closer than 2 cm to the tumor margin. Clones were sequenced by immunoSEQ multiplex PCR, and TCRdb holds only the in-frame ones, with some missing. Among roughly 2,500 clones, over 25% were seen once, and the ten largest hold more than 20%. The material sequenced was normal lung tissue next to the tumor, taken before any cancer treatment. The rearrangement uses TRBV9 and TRBJ1-3; 7 nucleotides align to TRBD1. The sequence came from a man aged 40 to 70 with stage I lung adenocarcinoma. CDR3 DNA: TGTGCCAGCAGCTTAGGGGGCCCTGGAAACACCATATATTTT. The encoded protein is CASSLGGPGNTIYF.